Shown below are 7 T cell receptor beta chains from a single sample sequenced in a study of shared clonotypes between healthy human individuals (dated by TCRdb to about 2020). The library was made by the immunoSEQ multiplex PCR assay. The clones in this table, taken by TCRdb from immuneACCESS, are in-frame only. Not every clone is retained; where verified, under half of the shortfall comes from an unresolved V gene, and the cause of the rest is unknown. The sample table lists some 1,600,000 clones, 95% to 99% of them with a count of one. The ten largest clones add up to 0.4% to 0.45% of the sample. Sequencing used naive CD4+ T cells sorted from blood. The cell subset or site label corresponds to: CD45RA+ positively selected. Receptor source: a man aged 25-40 years in good health.

The chain has TRBV29-1 and TRBJ1-5; 10 bases agree with TRBD1. This CDR3 spans 15 amino acids. V gave up 4 bases and J gave up 5 bases; unmatched junction bases: 8. Germline V lookup: CDR1 SQVTM, CDR2 ANQGSEA. In DNA form, the CDR3 reads TGCAGCGTTGCGGGCCCCGGGACAGGGGATCAGCCCCAGCATTTT. As protein: CSVAGPGTGDQPQHF.

The chain is built from TRBV29-1 and TRBJ2-3; the match to TRBD1 covers 10 bases. With 6 bases clipped from V and 2 bases from J, the junction kept 8 bases outside the gene matches. This CDR3 is built from 15 residues. CDR1 SQVTM and CDR2 ANQGSEA come from the germline V gene. In nucleotides, the CDR3 is TGCAGCGTAGGACGCGGGACAGGGGTCACAGATACGCAGTATTTT. Protein product: CSVGRGTGVTDTQYF.

The chain joins TRBV30 to TRBJ2-1, with D possibly being TRBD1 or TRBD2 (6 bases each). The CDR3 runs to 16 residues. The V end lost 4 bases, the J end lost 4 bases, and 20 bases lay between the germline ends. Per germline, CDR1 GTSNPN and CDR2 SVGIG (reference sequence). In DNA, the CDR3 is TGTGCCTGGACTAGGCAGGGGAGACTAGTGTACAATGAGCAGTTCTTC. This sequence encodes CAWTRQGRLVYNEQFF.

The rearrangement uses TRBV5-1 and TRBJ1-1, with a weak D call TRBD1 (5 bases). V was cut by 0 bases and J by 1 base, with 13 bases left in between. Per germline, CDR1 SGHRS and CDR2 YFSETQ. The CDR3 sequence is 16 residues long. CDR3 coding DNA: TGCGCCAGCAGCTTGGGCGGGGGTACAGGGAACACTGAAGCTTTCTTT. Translating it yields CASSLGGGTGNTEAFF.

A single count supports this clone. The same CDR3 can be traced to other DNA sequences in this sample. This rearrangement joins TRBV5-4 to TRBJ1-3; D call uncertain. The length of the CDR3 is 13 residues. Germline values: CDR1 SGHNT, CDR2 YYREEE (reference sequence). Trimming removed 3 bases at V and 1 base at J, with 5 bases between. This CDR3 is CASSSGSGNTIYF. In DNA form, the CDR3 reads TGTGCCAGCAGCTCCGGTTCTGGAAACACCATATATTTT.

This chain connects TRBV5-6 to TRBJ1-1; D ambiguous. Germline assignment: CDR1 SGHDT and CDR2 YYEEEE. V was cut by 4 bases and J by 7 bases, with 17 bases left in between. CDR3 size: 14 residues. CDR3 amino acids: CASSLTRGVSEAFF. The CDR3 bases are TGTGCCAGCAGCCTCACCCGGGGAGTCAGTGAAGCTTTCTTT.

This sequence joins TRBV6-1 and TRBJ2-1; D may be TRBD1 (6 bases). V lost 1 base and J lost 6, with 13 bases in between. Germline V lookup: CDR1 MNHNS, CDR2 SASEGT. This CDR3 spans 15 amino acids. CDR3 in amino acids: CASSEEGVPSNEQFF. CDR3 nucleotide sequence: TGTGCCAGCAGTGAAGAGGGGGTTCCCTCCAATGAGCAGTTCTTC.